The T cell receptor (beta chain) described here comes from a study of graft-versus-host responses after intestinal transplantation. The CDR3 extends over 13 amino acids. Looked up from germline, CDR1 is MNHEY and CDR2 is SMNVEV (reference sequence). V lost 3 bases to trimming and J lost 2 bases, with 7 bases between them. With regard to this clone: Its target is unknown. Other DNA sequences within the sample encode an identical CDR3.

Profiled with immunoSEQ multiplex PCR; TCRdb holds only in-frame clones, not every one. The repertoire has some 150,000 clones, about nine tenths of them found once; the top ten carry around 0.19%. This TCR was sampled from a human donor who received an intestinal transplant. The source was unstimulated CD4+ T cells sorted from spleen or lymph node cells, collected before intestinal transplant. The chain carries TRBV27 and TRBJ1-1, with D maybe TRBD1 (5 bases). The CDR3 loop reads CASSLGLNTEAFF. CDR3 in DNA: TGTGCCAGCAGTTTGGGACTCAACACTGAAGCTTTCTTT.